This TCR beta chain was sequenced during a study of shared clonotypes between healthy human individuals. This clone was observed a single time. This CDR3 is built from 18 residues. V was trimmed by 0 bases and J by 0 bases, leaving 15 bases between them. Germline values: CDR1 LNHNV, CDR2 YYDKDF (reference sequence). Across several immunoSEQ plates, the genomic DNA of each subset was split evenly. The protocol was immunoSEQ multiplex PCR, while the TCRdb copy is restricted to in-frame clones and leaves out a portion. This sample yields around 510,000 clones, of which approximately 95% are seen a single time; about 0.068% belongs to the top ten.

This chain uses TRBV15 with TRBJ2-1; D may correspond to TRBD1 or TRBD2 (5 bases each). The source material was naive CD4+ T cells sorted from blood. The subset is: CD45RA+ positively selected. This receptor was obtained from a woman aged 25 to 39 in good health. CDR3 protein: CATSRDFTGTGSYNEQFF. The DNA of the CDR3 is TGTGCCACCAGCAGAGATTTTACTGGGACGGGCTCCTACAATGAGCAGTTCTTC. Variable domain in full (rest from reference TRBV15 and TRBJ2-1): DAMVIQNPRYQVTQFGKPVTLSCSQTLNHNVMYWYQQKSSQAPKLLFHYYDKDFNNEADTPDNFQSRRPNTSFCFLDIRSPGLGDTAMYLCATSRDFTGTGSYNEQFFGPGTRLTVL.